This T cell receptor (beta chain) appears in the sequencing data of a study of blood T cells in healthy people across ages. In regard to this clonotype: No antigen is known for it.

Study-wide results and limits: The long-lived group displayed more naive CD4+ cells, plus higher diversity, than the aged donors did.

Alongside a J-beta primer mix, a sample-barcoded 5' primer served in a second PCR lasting about 7 to 12 cycles. TCRdb passed the 5' RACE reads through MiXCR, listing each CDR3 protein once. The sample contains approximately 490,000 distinct CDR3 sequences, around 24% of which appear only once. The V gene end was trimmed by 7 bases and the J gene end by 6 bases; junction bases not matched to a gene: 5. This CDR3 comprises 13 residues. The same sample was also used in a study of T cells of mothers and their children. That paper notes: Donors comprised a few healthy Caucasian mothers plus their six children.

This receptor was taken from a boy aged 5-17 years in good health. The sample was blood. The chain is built from TRBV12-3 or TRBV12-4 and TRBJ1-2; TRBD1 aligns across 10 bases. The chain's CDR3 is CASTPGQGHGYTF. The CDR3 bases are TGTGCCAGCACTCCGGGACAGGGGCATGGCTACACCTTC.